These 3 T cell receptor beta chains were sequenced from one sample in a study of immune heterogeneity within non-small cell lung tumors. Template was bulk tumor genomic DNA, approximately 560 ng per sample. While surgery was under way, several biopsies spaced far apart were taken per primary tumor. Samples came from untreated patients having curative surgery for newly diagnosed non-small cell lung cancer. A first 10-cycle multiplex round used 32 V-gene and 13 J-gene primers on TCR beta CDR3. TCRdb processed the multiplex PCR reads anew with MiXCR; each CDR3 protein has one entry. The sample has tens of thousands of distinct CDR3 sequences, more than 25% seen once. The sample was lung tumor tissue. These receptors all stem from a man between 35 and 55 years old with non-small cell lung cancer.

The chain couples TRBV4-1 to TRBJ2-2; tentatively, D is TRBD1 (6 bases). The germline CDR1 and CDR2 sequences are MGHRA and YSYEKL. Between the trimmed V and J ends, which lost 6 bases and 0 bases, there was a span of 11 bases. The CDR3 is made up of 15 amino acids. The CDR3 reads CASRQDRSNTGELFF. The CDR3 region has the DNA TGCGCCAGCAGACAGGACAGATCGAACACCGGGGAGCTGTTTTTT.

In this sample, this clonotype is medium-sized. The chain recombines TRBV12-3 or TRBV12-4 with TRBJ2-1, with D unclear. With 5 bases removed from V and 5 bases from J, the gap between germline ends came to 4 bases. This CDR3 comprises 11 residues. CDR3 sequence (DNA): TGTGCCAGCAGTCGTAACAATGAGCAGTTCTTC. It yields the protein CASSRNNEQFF.

In this sample, this clonotype turned up once. This may stem from a read error, because a much larger clone lies one nucleotide away. The chain recombines TRBV6-1 with TRBJ1-3, with D unclear. Germline-derived CDR1 and CDR2 are MNHNS and SASEGT. The CDR3 consists of 15 residues. V was clipped by 7 bases and J by 0 bases, with 13 bases between them. The CDR3 protein is CASTDMATSGNTIYF. DNA of the CDR3: TGTGCCAGCACAGACATGGCCACCTCTGGAAACACCATATATTTT.